This T cell receptor beta chain was recorded in a study of T cell repertoires in cytomegalovirus infection. Whole-study context: Use of recently identified HLA-C-restricted and well-studied HLA-B-restricted CMV epitopes was part of the study.

TCRdb re-analysed the reads in MiXCR, keeping a single row per CDR3 protein. The table lists hundreds of thousands of distinct CDR3 sequences, approximately 31% of them singletons. Regarding this clonotype: Its antigen is as yet unknown. Possible read error: a much larger clone is one base away.

The CDR3 has 15 residues. The sample in question was cultured CD8+ T cells from PBMCs, obtained from culture after CMV antigen stimulation. The clonotype originates from a human donor in good health (CMV status not recorded). Some clones in this sample may be carry-over from other donors' samples. The genes are TRBV12-3 or TRBV12-4 and TRBJ2-7; 12 positions agree with TRBD2. CDR3 DNA sequence: TGTACCAGCAGCCCCGGAGGACTAGCGGGGTTCGAGCAGTACTTC. Translating it yields CTSSPGGLAGFEQYF.